Below, 25 T cell receptor beta chains from the same sample are listed, as sequenced in a study of Graves' ophthalmopathy and Graves' hyperthyroidism. Amplified TCR beta CDR3 regions were obtained using RNA transcripts as template. Following a first-round RT-PCR that used HTBI primers, a second-round multiplex PCR was carried out. TCRdb redid the calling of the multiplex PCR reads with MiXCR, one entry per CDR3 protein. The table has 20,000 to 25,000 distinct CDR3 sequences, 45% to 60% seen once. The sample taken for sequencing was peripheral blood. The receptors were gathered from an adult woman with stable Graves' hyperthyroidism.

The chain combines TRBV19 with TRBJ2-1; D not certain. The CDR3 is 14 amino acids. Trimming left V 7 bases short and J 6 bases short, with 16 bases between. CDR1 and CDR2 (germline): LNHDA, SQIVND (reference sequence). Here the CDR3 reads CASIPRTSPNEQFF. CDR3 DNA sequence: TGTGCCAGTATCCCTAGGACCTCACCCAATGAGCAGTTCTTC.

This rearrangement joins TRBV6-1 to TRBJ1-4; unclear D gene. The CDR3 loop spans 15 amino acids. Trimming stripped 2 bases from V and 8 bases from J, with 15 bases between. Per the germline V gene, CDR1 is MNHNS and CDR2 is SASEGT. CDR3 amino acids: CASSEIMGGQEKLFF. The CDR3 nucleotides are TGTGCCAGCAGTGAAATCATGGGAGGGCAGGAAAAACTGTTTTTT.

This clonotype turned up a few times. CDR3 residues: CASSSDRDGYTF. CDR3 bases: TGTGCCAGCAGCTCGGACAGGGATGGCTACACCTTC. The chain uses TRBV16 and TRBJ1-2; 8 bases align to TRBD1. Germline trimming cut 5 bases from V and 6 bases from J; bases unmatched to any gene: 2. The germline gives CDR1 KGHSY, CDR2 FQNENV. The CDR3 runs 12 residues.

This clonotype was observed a single time. The J gene is TRBJ1-1, the V gene TRBV19; no firm D call. This CDR3 contains 14 residues. The germline V and J ends were trimmed by 5 bases and 1 base, with 11 bases remaining between them. Germline CDR1 is LNHDA and CDR2 is SQIVND (reference sequence). The CDR3 coding sequence is TGTGCCAGTAGTCCGTCCCAAGGGAACACTGAAGCTTTCTTT. Its protein product is CASSPSQGNTEAFF.

V is TRBV5-1 and J is TRBJ2-6; D possibly matches TRBD1 or TRBD2 (7 bases each). CDR1 and CDR2 from the germline V gene are SGHRS and YFSETQ. The V and J ends lost 5 bases and 0 bases respectively, with 12 bases between them. The CDR3 runs to 16 residues. In DNA form, the CDR3 reads TGCGCCAGCAGAACAGGGGAGGGCTCTGGGGCCAACGTCCTGACTTTC. It translates to CASRTGEGSGANVLTF.

Regarding this clonotype: The conserved phenylalanine or tryptophan normally closing the CDR3 is absent here, so this likely arose from a read error. It is unclear where the CDR3 begins or ends on the DNA, so no DNA is shown, and the CDR3 is as TCRdb lists it. The chain uses TRBV6-5 and TRBJ1-3. The germline V gene has CDR1 MNHEY and CDR2 SVGAGI. The CDR3 length is 13 residues, termini included. CDR3 region: CASSYKAGNTMYS.

V and J are TRBV7-2 and TRBJ1-1; maybe TRBD1 (6 bases). The CDR3 spans 15 residues. Germline values: CDR1 SGHTA, CDR2 FQGNSA. Deletions cut 5 bases from V and 3 bases from J, with 16 bases between. The CDR3 reads CASSDLQGSDTEAFF. DNA for the CDR3: TGTGCCAGCAGCGACTTACAGGGATCGGACACTGAAGCTTTCTTT.

In its sample, this clonotype ranks as medium-sized (0.01 to 0.1%). This rearrangement joins TRBV20-1 to TRBJ1-5, with a tentative D call TRBD1 (5 bases). The germline V gene encodes CDR1 DFQATT and CDR2 SNEGSKA (reference sequence). Between the trimmed V and J ends, which lost 3 bases and 11 bases, there was a span of 11 bases. The CDR3 is 11 residues long. CDR3 sequence: CSARAEGSQHF. The CDR3 DNA is TGCAGTGCTAGGGCGGAGGGGTCCCAGCATTTT.

This clonotype was detected a few times. The gene calls are TRBV25-1 and TRBJ2-3; 8 bases match TRBD1. The CDR3 spans 17 residues. CDR1 is MGHDK and CDR2 is SYGVNS in the germline V gene. The J segment lost 3 bases and the V segment lost 2 bases, leaving 10 bases of the junction unmatched. The CDR3 DNA reads as TGTGCCAGCAGTGAAGAGGAGTGGCAGGGGGCAACAGATACGCAGTATTTT. Translation: CASSEEEWQGATDTQYF.

This clonotype was counted at least ten times. The chain combines TRBV19 with TRBJ2-1; TRBD2 might be the D (6 bases). The CDR3 runs to 14 residues. Germline V CDR1 and CDR2: LNHDA, SQIVND (reference sequence). The V gene lost 4 bases and the J gene lost 2 bases, with 9 bases spanning the gap. CDR3 residues: CASSSGNTYNEQFF. CDR3 nucleotide sequence: TGTGCCAGTAGTAGCGGGAATACCTACAATGAGCAGTTCTTC.

The chain employs TRBV15 and TRBJ2-7; D call uncertain. V was shortened by 6 bases and J by 9 bases, with 9 bases between the two germline ends. CDR3 length: 10 residues. Germline V lookup: CDR1 LNHNV, CDR2 YYDKDF (reference sequence). Here the CDR3 DNA reads TGTGCCACCAGACCCATTGGGCAGTACTTC. Its translation is CATRPIGQYF.

Only a few counts were recorded for this clonotype. The chain combines TRBV29-1 with TRBJ2-1; TRBD1 matches 7 bases. The V gene end was trimmed by 0 bases and the J gene end by 9 bases; junction bases not matched to a gene: 11. CDR1 and CDR2 from the germline V gene are SQVTM and ANQGSEA. CDR3 size: 15 residues. The CDR3 region is CSVEDGRTPGGEQFF. The CDR3 coding sequence is TGCAGCGTTGAAGACGGCCGAACCCCAGGGGGTGAGCAGTTCTTC.

V usage is TRBV12-3 or TRBV12-4 and J usage is TRBJ2-7; D may be TRBD2 (5 bases). Trimming left V 6 bases short and J 3 bases short, with 18 bases between. The CDR3 has 15 amino acids. The CDR3 region is CASSSGSAILYEQYF. CDR3 in DNA: TGTGCCAGCAGCAGCGGCAGCGCGATTCTCTACGAGCAGTACTTC.

As concerns this clonotype: The junction differs from germline at one of its ends, possibly a read error. The chain uses TRBV2 and TRBJ1-1; unclear D gene. CDR1 is SNHLY and CDR2 is FYNNEI in the germline V gene. This CDR3 region has 12 residues. In DNA form, the CDR3 reads TGTGCCAACAGTGCACCGAACACTGAAGCTTCCTTT. Amino acid sequence: CANSAPNTEASF.

The table lists this clonotype with a few counts. The J gene is TRBJ2-1, the V gene TRBV7-2; D perhaps matches TRBD2 (5 bases). With 1 base removed from V and 7 bases from J, the gap between germline ends came to 8 bases. Germline V gene lookup returns CDR1 SGHTA and CDR2 FQGNSA. This CDR3 comprises 13 residues. The CDR3 is CASSLVPGNEQFF. The CDR3 nucleotides read TGTGCCAGCAGCTTAGTTCCGGGGAATGAGCAGTTCTTC.

This clonotype was counted at least ten times. The chain combines TRBV11-2 with TRBJ2-6; 13 nucleotides line up with TRBD2. Looked up from germline, CDR1 is SGHAT and CDR2 is FQNNGV. The CDR3 runs to 16 residues. The V gene end was trimmed by 6 bases and the J gene end by 1 base; junction bases not matched to a gene: 0. CDR3: CASRLAGGSGANVLTF. The CDR3 DNA is TGTGCCAGCAGACTAGCGGGAGGGTCTGGGGCCAACGTCCTGACTTTC.

V is TRBV2 and J is TRBJ2-5; 10 bases line up with TRBD2. The CDR3 loop spans 16 amino acids. V dropped 2 bases and J dropped 5; count of bases not matched to a gene: 8. In germline, CDR1 is SNHLY, CDR2 FYNNEI. CDR3: CASSEPASGSGETQYF. DNA for the CDR3: TGTGCCAGCAGTGAACCGGCTAGCGGGAGTGGCGAGACCCAGTACTTC.

Concerning this clonotype itself: Given the absence of the conserved phenylalanine or tryptophan at the CDR3 end, a read error is likely. The V call is TRBV4-2, the J call TRBJ2-7; 9 bases match TRBD1. Germline CDR1 and CDR2: LGHNA and YNFKEQ. The CDR3 has 18 amino acids. This chain's CDR3 is CASSHAPMRGQGNYEQYL. CDR3 in DNA: TGTGCCAGTAGCCACGCCCCAATGAGGGGACAGGGAAACTACGAGCAGTACCTC.

Comments on this clonotype: Being one base from a much bigger clone, this may be a read error. This rearrangement joins TRBV10-2 to TRBJ2-1, with a weak D call TRBD2 (6 bases). The CDR3 contains 14 residues. V gave up 1 base and J gave up 6 bases, with 10 bases separating them. From germline, CDR1 is WSHSY and CDR2 SAAADI. Written as DNA, the CDR3 is TGCGCCAGCAGTGAGTGGGACTCTTTCAATGAGCAGTTCTTC. As protein: CASSEWDSFNEQFF.

This clonotype has at least ten counts. The chain joins TRBV15 to TRBJ1-3, with 7 bases identical to TRBD1. The CDR3 contains 20 residues. J lost 0 bases, V lost 0 bases, and 14 bases had no gene match. Per the germline V gene, CDR1 is LNHNV and CDR2 is YYDKDF (reference sequence). The chain's CDR3 is CATSRDLWDRLSSSGNTIYF. In nucleotides, the CDR3 is TGTGCCACCAGCAGAGATCTTTGGGACAGACTTTCATCCTCTGGAAACACCATATATTTT.

This clonotype was detected ten times or more. A read error is possible here, since a much larger clone lies one base away. The CDR3 carries no conserved terminal phenylalanine or tryptophan, so it likely arises from a read error. The rearrangement joins TRBV7-3 to TRBJ2-5; 7 bases fit TRBD2. The CDR3 is made up of 15 amino acids. Germline assignment: CDR1 SGHTA and CDR2 FQGTGA. The V gene end was trimmed by 6 bases and the J gene end by 5 bases; junction bases not matched to a gene: 12. The CDR3: CASSLGGSDGETQYL. DNA for the CDR3: TGTGCCAGCAGTTTGGGCGGGAGCGATGGGGAGACCCAGTACCTC.

This chain joins TRBV28 and TRBJ1-1, with 9 bases identical to TRBD1. Germline lookup yields CDR1 MDHEN and CDR2 SYDVKM. V dropped 2 bases and J dropped 2; count of bases not matched to a gene: 9. The CDR3 runs to 17 residues. CDR3 in DNA: TGTGCCAGCAGTTTAAGGACAGGGGCGGACGGAAACACTGAAGCTTTCTTT. As protein: CASSLRTGADGNTEAFF.

This clonotype was picked up a small number of times. The J gene is TRBJ2-7, the V gene TRBV20-1; TRBD2 matches at 11 bases. Germline V gives CDR1 DFQATT, CDR2 SNEGSKA (reference sequence). This CDR3 spans 13 amino acids. Trimming removed 5 bases from V and 4 bases from J; junction bases left unmatched: 4. The DNA of the CDR3 is TGCAGTGCTGTAGCGGGGGGGAGGTACGAGCAGTACGTC. Translation: CSAVAGGRYEQYV.

The J gene is TRBJ2-7, the V gene TRBV9; 16 bases are shared with TRBD2. The ends lost 4 bases at V and 3 bases at J; junction bases unmatched: 16. This CDR3 has 20 residues. Germline values: CDR1 SGDLS, CDR2 YYNGEE. CDR3 sequence (DNA): TGTGCCAGCAGCTCCGAACCTCCGGGACTAGCGGGAGGGATTCACTACGAGCAGTACTTC. This translates into CASSSEPPGLAGGIHYEQYF.

In its sample, this clonotype is medium-sized. This chain links TRBV2 with TRBJ1-3, with a weak D call TRBD1 (6 bases). Germline V lookup: CDR1 SNHLY, CDR2 FYNNEI. This CDR3 has 14 amino acids. Trimming shortened V by 6 bases and J by 4 bases, and 13 bases separated the two germline ends. The CDR3 protein is CASRPGQSGNTIYF. In DNA form, the CDR3 reads TGTGCCAGCAGGCCAGGACAGTCGGGAAACACCATATATTTT.